Presented here are 25 T cell receptor beta chains from one specimen sequenced in a study of human T cells and chemical hapten exposure. MiXCR was run by TCRdb on the RACE reads, yielding one entry per CDR3 protein. The sample lists 85,000 to 120,000 distinct CDR3 sequences; 12% were seen once. Noted time point: pre-sensitization, week 0. The treatment is: therapeutic diphenylcyclopropenone sensitization with weekly scalp DPC. The sample here was whole blood, taken in connection with sensitization to the hapten diphenylcyclopropenone (DPC). These receptors were obtained from a woman aged 50 to 65 with alopecia areata. Some clones in this sample may be carry-over from other donors' samples.

This clonotype showed up just once. The V call is TRBV7-8, the J call TRBJ1-1; no clear D gene. CDR1 is SGHVS and CDR2 is FQNEAQ in the germline V gene. The CDR3 consists of 13 residues. V was pared by 3 bases and J by 1 base, with 6 bases between. CDR3 residues: CASSFTENTEAFF. Here the CDR3 DNA reads TGTGCCAGCAGCTTTACAGAGAACACTGAAGCTTTCTTT.

The genes are TRBV6-2 or TRBV6-3 and TRBJ2-6; D could derive from TRBD1 or TRBD2 (5 bases each). The germline V gene encodes CDR1 MNHEY and CDR2 SVGEGT. Trimming left V 10 bases short and J 1 base short, with 14 bases between. This CDR3 contains 15 residues. The CDR3 sequence: CAIRLWGSGANVLTF. The CDR3 DNA follows: TGTGCCATCCGCCTTTGGGGGTCTGGGGCCAACGTCCTGACTTTC.

The chain recombines TRBV6-2 or TRBV6-3 with TRBJ2-1; 11 bases line up with TRBD2. The CDR3 totals 14 residues. V shed 8 bases and J 7 bases; nucleotides not matched to a gene: 7. Germline V gene sequence: CDR1 MNHEY, CDR2 SVGEGT. For the CDR3, the DNA is TGTGCCAGCGGTCTTAGCGGGGGGGCTAATGAGCAGTTCTTC. This gives the protein CASGLSGGANEQFF.

CDR3 nucleotide sequence: TGTGCCAGCAGCCCTCCAATGGGAACAACTAATGAAAAACTGTTTTTT. Its translation is CASSPPMGTTNEKLFF. The chain has TRBV12-3 or TRBV12-4 and TRBJ1-4; D is unresolved. The V gene lost 6 bases and the J gene lost 0 bases, with 14 bases spanning the gap. The CDR3 loop spans 16 amino acids.

This clonotype was seen more than once but under ten times. J is TRBJ2-7 and V is TRBV11-2; no reliable D call. Trimming pared 1 base from V and 3 bases from J, leaving 13 bases between. Germline lookup yields CDR1 SGHAT and CDR2 FQNNGV. The CDR3 spans 15 residues. CDR3 amino acids: CASSLGLDGHYEQYF. DNA for the CDR3: TGTGCCAGCAGCTTAGGTTTGGACGGCCACTACGAGCAGTACTTC. The full variable domain, in which reference TRBV11-2 and TRBJ2-7 provide the parts outside the CDR3, is EAGVAQSPRYKIIEKRQSVAFWCNPISGHATLYWYQQILGQGPKLLIQFQNNGVVDDSQLPKDRFSAERLKGVDSTLKIQPAKLEDSAVYLCASSLGLDGHYEQYFGPGTRLTVT.

This clonotype was detected only a few times. The chain employs TRBV4-1 and TRBJ2-7, with D possibly matching TRBD1 (5 bases). The V end was cut by 1 base, the J end by 2 bases, with 15 bases between. This CDR3 comprises 16 residues. Germline V lookup: CDR1 MGHRA, CDR2 YSYEKL. The CDR3 DNA reads TGCGCCAGCAGCCAAGTTGGCTCTCCAGGGCCCTACGAGCAGTACTTC. Encoded protein: CASSQVGSPGPYEQYF.

This chain links TRBV5-1 with TRBJ2-1; 9 bases align to TRBD1. The CDR3 contains 15 residues. The V and J ends lost 0 bases and 6 bases, in that order; junction bases with no gene match: 4. Germline V CDR1 and CDR2: SGHRS, YFSETQ. The CDR3 nucleotides read TGCGCCAGCAGCTTGGGGGACAGGGTAGGCAATGAGCAGTTCTTC. Its translation is CASSLGDRVGNEQFF. Together with reference TRBV5-1 and TRBJ2-1, the CDR3 gives the full variable domain: KAGVTQTPRYLIKTRGQQVTLSCSPISGHRSVSWYQQTPGQGLQFLFEYFSETQRNKGNFPGRFSGRQFSNSRSEMNVSTLELGDSALYLCASSLGDRVGNEQFFGPGTRLTVL.

In this sample, this clonotype turned up many times. The gene calls are TRBV18 and TRBJ2-2, with TRBD2 as a possible D gene (6 bases). Trimming stripped 7 bases from V and 4 bases from J, with 19 bases between. From germline, CDR1 is KGHSH and CDR2 LQKENI. The CDR3 extends over 16 amino acids. CDR3 nucleotide sequence: TGTGCCAGCTTACACGGATCCCCCGGGGGCACCGGGGAGCTGTTTTTT. This sequence encodes CASLHGSPGGTGELFF. The full variable domain, its missing parts supplied by reference TRBV18 and TRBJ2-2, is NAGVMQNPRHLVRRRGQEARLRCSPMKGHSHVYWYRQLPEEGLKFMVYLQKENIIDESGMPKERFSAEFPKEGPSILRIQQVVRGDSAAYFCASLHGSPGGTGELFFGEGSRLTVL.

The V call is TRBV11-2, the J call TRBJ2-5, with 9 bases identical to TRBD1. The CDR3 sequence is 14 residues long. CDR1 is SGHAT and CDR2 is FQNNGV in the germline V gene. V lost 5 bases to trimming and J lost 4 bases; unmatched junction nucleotides: 5. The CDR3 reads CASSQHRGRETQYF. The CDR3 DNA sequence: TGTGCCAGCAGCCAACACAGGGGGCGAGAGACCCAGTACTTC.

This clonotype was counted between two and nine times. The V gene is TRBV18, the J gene TRBJ2-3, with 7 bases aligning to TRBD1. This CDR3 spans 17 amino acids. CDR1 is KGHSH and CDR2 is LQKENI in the germline V gene. After removal of 3 bases from V and 1 base from J, the junction contained 10 bases not matched to a gene. This CDR3 is CASSPPGQSGGTDTQYF. The CDR3 DNA reads as TGTGCCAGCTCACCTCCGGGACAGTCCGGGGGCACAGATACGCAGTATTTT. Supplemented by reference TRBV18 and TRBJ2-3, the full variable domain reads NAGVMQNPRHLVRRRGQEARLRCSPMKGHSHVYWYRQLPEEGLKFMVYLQKENIIDESGMPKERFSAEFPKEGPSILRIQQVVRGDSAAYFCASSPPGQSGGTDTQYFGPGTRLTVL.

V usage is TRBV7-2 and J usage is TRBJ2-2; 8 positions match TRBD1. V was clipped by 2 bases and J by 1 base; unmatched bases: 3. This CDR3 comprises 16 residues. CDR1 and CDR2 from the germline V gene are SGHTA and FQGNSA. In nucleotides, the CDR3 is TGTGCCAGCAGCTTATGGACAGGGCTGAACACCGGGGAGCTGTTTTTT. Translated: CASSLWTGLNTGELFF.

The J gene is TRBJ2-7, the V gene TRBV28; perhaps TRBD1 as D (5 bases). CDR3 length: 17 amino acids. Trimming pared 2 bases from V and 3 bases from J, leaving 20 bases between. Germline V gives CDR1 MDHEN, CDR2 SYDVKM. CDR3 protein: CASSLEIRESWDYEQYF. CDR3 DNA: TGTGCCAGCAGTTTAGAAATCAGGGAATCCTGGGACTACGAGCAGTACTTC.

The table lists this clonotype with a few counts. The chain couples TRBV19 to TRBJ2-3; 10 nucleotides line up with TRBD2. Trimming removed 6 bases from V and 2 bases from J; junction bases left unmatched: 2. CDR1 and CDR2 from the germline V gene are LNHDA and SQIVND (reference sequence). The CDR3 consists of 14 residues. In nucleotides, the CDR3 is TGTGCCAGTAGCGGACTAGCGGTCACAGATACGCAGTATTTT. This gives the protein CASSGLAVTDTQYF.

V usage is TRBV4-2 and J usage is TRBJ1-1; D unclear. V was pared by 0 bases and J by 4 bases, with 6 bases between. Per germline, CDR1 LGHNA and CDR2 YNFKEQ. The CDR3 is 13 amino acids. The CDR3 DNA sequence: TGTGCCAGCAGCCAAGATTCGGGCACTGAAGCTTTCTTT. It yields the protein CASSQDSGTEAFF.

The V call is TRBV29-1, the J call TRBJ2-3; TRBD1 agrees at 7 bases. Germline CDR1 SQVTM, CDR2 ANQGSEA. V lost 7 bases to trimming and J lost 5 bases; unmatched junction nucleotides: 9. The CDR3 sequence is 13 residues long. The CDR3, as DNA: TGCAGCGCCCCACAGGGGCGCGAAGATACGCAGTATTTT. Amino acids: CSAPQGREDTQYF.

The chain has TRBV12-3 or TRBV12-4 and TRBJ2-7; no reliable D call. The CDR3 spans 13 residues. Deletions cut 5 bases from V and 0 bases from J, with 8 bases between. Here the CDR3 reads CASSPFPSYEQYF. The CDR3 coding sequence is TGTGCCAGCAGTCCCTTTCCCTCCTACGAGCAGTACTTC.

This clonotype appeared a few times. V usage is TRBV28 and J usage is TRBJ1-5; D call uncertain. The CDR3 is 16 amino acids. Germline lookup yields CDR1 MDHEN and CDR2 SYDVKM. V gave up 6 bases and J gave up 0 bases, with 15 bases separating them. In DNA, the CDR3 is TGTGCCAGCAGCCGAAGAGGCGTCCATAGCAATCAGCCCCAGCATTTT. It encodes CASSRRGVHSNQPQHF.

This clonotype was seen a handful of times. The V call is TRBV6-1, the J call TRBJ2-3; TRBD1 agrees at 8 bases. This CDR3 contains 15 residues. Germline V gene data show CDR1 as MNHNS and CDR2 as SASEGT. V lost 4 bases to trimming and J lost 4 bases; unmatched junction nucleotides: 7. This chain's CDR3 is CASSVPTGAADTQYF. CDR3 in DNA: TGTGCCAGCAGTGTCCCGACAGGGGCCGCAGATACGCAGTATTTT.

There are a few counts of this clonotype. The chain is built from TRBV5-4 and TRBJ2-5; D is tentatively TRBD1 or TRBD2 (5 bases each). Germline CDR1 is SGHNT and CDR2 is YYREEE (reference sequence). The length of the CDR3 is 13 residues. V lost 6 bases, J lost 1 base, and 10 bases lay in between. The CDR3 spells CASNQGAQETQYF. In DNA form, the CDR3 reads TGTGCCAGCAATCAGGGAGCCCAAGAGACCCAGTACTTC.

This clonotype was seen a handful of times. The chain has TRBV20-1 and TRBJ2-1; D might be TRBD1 or TRBD2, each matching 7 bases. V lost 1 base and J lost 6, with 13 bases in between. CDR1 is DFQATT, CDR2 SNEGSKA, per germline (reference sequence). The CDR3 runs 14 residues. CDR3 DNA: TGCAGTGCTAGAGGCGACAGGGAGGGCAATGAGCAGTTCTTC. Encoded protein: CSARGDREGNEQFF.

This clonotype was recorded many times. This sequence joins TRBV11-2 and TRBJ2-1; 7 nucleotides line up with TRBD2. Per the germline V gene, CDR1 is SGHAT and CDR2 is FQNNGV. The CDR3 spans 16 residues. J lost 2 bases, V lost 5 bases, and 9 bases had no gene match. CDR3 loop: CASSKKRDPTYNEQFF. The CDR3 DNA reads TGTGCCAGCAGCAAAAAGCGGGACCCTACCTACAATGAGCAGTTCTTC. Full variable domain (rest looked up from reference TRBV11-2 and TRBJ2-1): EAGVAQSPRYKIIEKRQSVAFWCNPISGHATLYWYQQILGQGPKLLIQFQNNGVVDDSQLPKDRFSAERLKGVDSTLKIQPAKLEDSAVYLCASSKKRDPTYNEQFFGPGTRLTVL.

This clonotype was recorded a few times. In nucleotides, the CDR3 is TGTGCCAGCAGCCAAGAAAATCTCAGGTTCAGCTCCTACAATGAGCAGTTCTTC. Translated: CASSQENLRFSSYNEQFF. The V and J genes are TRBV3-1 and TRBJ2-1, with D hard to call. Germline CDR1 reads LGHDT; CDR2 reads YNNKEL (reference sequence). V dropped 0 bases and J dropped 0 bases, with 15 bases sitting between them. This CDR3 region has 18 residues.

V usage is TRBV28 and J usage is TRBJ1-6; the D is unclear. Germline assignment: CDR1 MDHEN and CDR2 SYDVKM. V lost 7 bases, J lost 8 bases, and 6 bases lay in between. There are 11 residues in the CDR3. This chain's CDR3 is CASKSDSPLHF. The CDR3 region has the DNA TGTGCCAGCAAGTCGGATTCACCCCTCCACTTT.

In its sample, this clonotype was seen a few times. The J gene is TRBJ1-2, the V gene TRBV7-2; no definite D call. This CDR3 spans 12 amino acids. V was shortened by 9 bases and J by 6 bases, with 14 bases between the two germline ends. CDR1 is SGHTA and CDR2 is FQGNSA in the germline V gene. CDR3 sequence reads: CASQRGSDGYTF. The CDR3 nucleotides read TGTGCCAGTCAACGGGGTAGCGATGGCTACACCTTC.

This clonotype was recorded a few times. V gene TRBV10-3 combines with J gene TRBJ2-6; 8 bases are a match to TRBD1. The CDR3 spans 18 residues. With 6 bases clipped from V and 0 bases from J, the junction kept 10 bases outside the gene matches. CDR1 and CDR2 from the germline V gene are ENHRY and SYGVKD. CDR3 sequence: CAISPRDRRRSGANVLTF. CDR3 sequence (DNA): TGTGCCATCAGCCCTAGGGACAGGAGACGCTCTGGGGCCAACGTCCTGACTTTC.